This TCR beta chain was recorded in a study of T cell changes during pregnancy in multiple sclerosis. Profiling relied on immunoSEQ multiplex PCR, and the TCRdb table lists in-frame clones only, not all of them. The data contain tens of thousands of clones, just over 90% of them singletons. The specimen was PBMCs (not recorded whether the cells were cultured). The clonotype was recovered from a female donor with multiple sclerosis, enrolled in a pregnancy study.

The CDR3, as DNA: TGTGCCAGCTCACCATCGTGGGGGAGTCCAACTCTCCCCTACGAGCAGTACTTC. Its translation: CASSPSWGSPTLPYEQYF. V and J are TRBV18 and TRBJ2-7, with D possibly being TRBD1 or TRBD2 (5 bases each). The germline V gene has CDR1 KGHSH and CDR2 LQKENI. V lost 2 bases to trimming and J lost 2 bases, with 22 bases between them. The CDR3 runs to 18 residues.